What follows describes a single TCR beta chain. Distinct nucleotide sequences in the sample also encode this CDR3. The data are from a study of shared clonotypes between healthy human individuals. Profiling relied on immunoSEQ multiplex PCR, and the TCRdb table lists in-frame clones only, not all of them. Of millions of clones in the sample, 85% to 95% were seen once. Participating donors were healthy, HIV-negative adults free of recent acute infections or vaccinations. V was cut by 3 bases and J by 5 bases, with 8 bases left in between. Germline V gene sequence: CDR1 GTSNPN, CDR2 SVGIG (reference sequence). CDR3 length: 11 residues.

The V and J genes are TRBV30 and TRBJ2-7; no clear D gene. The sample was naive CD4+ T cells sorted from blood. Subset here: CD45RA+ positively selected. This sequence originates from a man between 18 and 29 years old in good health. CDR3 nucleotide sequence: TGTGCCTGGAGCGCAGGCAACGAGCAGTACTTC. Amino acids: CAWSAGNEQYF.